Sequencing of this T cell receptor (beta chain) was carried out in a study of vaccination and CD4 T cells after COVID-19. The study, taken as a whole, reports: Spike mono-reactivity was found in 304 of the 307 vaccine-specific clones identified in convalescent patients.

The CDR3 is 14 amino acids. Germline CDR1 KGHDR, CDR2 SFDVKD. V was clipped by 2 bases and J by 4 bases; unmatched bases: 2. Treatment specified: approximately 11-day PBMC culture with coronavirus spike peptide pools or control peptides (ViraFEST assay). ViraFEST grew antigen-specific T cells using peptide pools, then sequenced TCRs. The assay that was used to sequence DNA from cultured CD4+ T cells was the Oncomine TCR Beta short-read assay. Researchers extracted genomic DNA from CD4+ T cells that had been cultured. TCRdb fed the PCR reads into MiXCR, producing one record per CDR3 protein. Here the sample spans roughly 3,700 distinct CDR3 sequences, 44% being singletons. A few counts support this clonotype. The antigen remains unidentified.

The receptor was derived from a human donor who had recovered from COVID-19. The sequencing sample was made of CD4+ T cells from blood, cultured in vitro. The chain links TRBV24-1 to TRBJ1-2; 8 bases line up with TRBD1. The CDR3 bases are TGTGCCACCAGTGATTCGGACAGGGTCTATGGCTACACCTTC. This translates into CATSDSDRVYGYTF.